The 2 T cell receptor beta chains in this list originate from one sample, sequenced in a study of blood T cell repertoires in COVID-19. The table came from immunoSEQ multiplex PCR; TCRdb's copy has only in-frame clones and leaves some out. Altogether fewer than 250,000 clones are present, roughly 82% being singletons, with the ten largest covering roughly 7.1%. Sequencing was carried out using peripheral blood. The receptors here all came from a woman in her sixties or seventies with COVID-19, enrolled during active disease.

The rearrangement joins TRBV5-1 to TRBJ1-1, with D possibly TRBD1 on 6 matching bases. V shed 3 bases and J shed 0 bases, with 9 bases lying between them. CDR3 length: 14 residues. The germline V gene has CDR1 SGHRS and CDR2 YFSETQ. CDR3 amino acids: CASSYGDMNTEAFF. Here the CDR3 DNA reads TGCGCCAGCAGCTATGGGGACATGAACACTGAAGCTTTCTTT.

The rearrangement joins TRBV6-6 to TRBJ2-3, with 8 bases matching TRBD1. V was pared by 9 bases and J by 3 bases, with 8 bases of the junction left unmatched. The CDR3 extends over 14 amino acids. Germline-derived CDR1 and CDR2 are MNHNY and SVGAGI (reference sequence). For the CDR3, the DNA is TGTGCCAGTAGAAGACAGGGGTTTACAGATACGCAGTATTTT. Protein: CASRRQGFTDTQYF.